The rows below give T cell receptor beta chains drawn from one sample of a study of T cell responses to AZD1222 COVID-19 vaccine. Only in-frame clones appear in the TCRdb table, and some are missing; sequencing was by immunoSEQ multiplex PCR. The sample lists 150,000 to 200,000 clones; more than 80% were seen once. The sequences come from peripheral blood, collected on day 0 of AZD1222 vaccination. The origin of the receptors is an adult in good health. Both conserved end residues are part of each CDR3. D genes are given only for firm matches. Size values are once, few and many counts, or a class for expanded clones, and some rows have none.

TRBV3-1/TRBV3-2	.	TRBJ2-2	TRBD2	TGTGCCAGCAGCCAAGTGGCGGGAGGCGAGGACGGGGAGCTGTTTTTT	CASSQVAGGEDGELFF
TRBV6-5	.	TRBJ1-2	.	TGTGCCAGCAATTCCGGCAGGGGCTATGGCTACACCTTC	CASNSGRGYGYTF
TRBV5-4	few	TRBJ2-4	TRBD1	TGTGCCAGCAGCCGAACAGGGGGCTCGGACAAAAACATTCAGTACTTC	CASSRTGGSDKNIQYF
TRBV9	.	TRBJ1-6	.	TGTGCCAGCAGCTCGAGCGGTAGGGGAGTGGGATTCAGGGCCCTCCACTTT	CASSSSGRGVGFRALHF
TRBV9	.	TRBJ2-2	.	TGTGCCAGCAGCGTAAGGGTTGCCGGGGAGCTGTTTTTT	CASSVRVAGELFF
TRBV7-6	.	TRBJ2-3	TRBD1	TGTGCCAGCAGCCCTGGGACAGGTACGCAGTATTTT	CASSPGTGTQYF
TRBV5-4	.	TRBJ1-5	.	TGTGCCAGCAGCTTTCCAGATCAGCCCCAGCATTTT	CASSFPDQPQHF
TRBV3-1/TRBV3-2	.	TRBJ2-7	.	TGTGCCAGCAGCCAAGAGGGCACAGGGAGGCGCCTTGCGTACGAGCAGTACTTC	CASSQEGTGRRLAYEQYF
TRBV20-1	.	TRBJ2-1	.	TGCAGTGCTAGTTTACAGAGCTCCTACAATGAGCAGTTCTTC	CSASLQSSYNEQFF
TRBV6-2/TRBV6-3	once	TRBJ2-5	.	TGTGCCAGCAGTTACGTTGTAGGGAAGGGAGAGACCCAGTACTTC	CASSYVVGKGETQYF
TRBV30	.	TRBJ2-3	.	TGTGCCTGGAGCCCTAGCACAGATACGCAGTATTTT	CAWSPSTDTQYF
TRBV5-1	.	TRBJ2-5	TRBD1	TGCGCCAGCAGGCGATCCGGGACAGGGCAAGAGACCCAGTACTTC	CASRRSGTGQETQYF
TRBV6-5	.	TRBJ1-2	TRBD1	TGTGCCAGCAGTCGGACAGGGGGGGACAACTATGGCTACACCTTC	CASSRTGGDNYGYTF
TRBV12-3/TRBV12-4	.	TRBJ1-5	.	TGTGCCAGCAAAAGGGGGAACAATCAGCCCCAGCATTTT	CASKRGNNQPQHF
TRBV28	.	TRBJ1-6	.	TGTGCCAGCGACTCAGGCGGAAGCTCCTATAATTCACCCCTCCACTTT	CASDSGGSSYNSPLHF
TRBV6-1	.	TRBJ1-2	.	TGTGCCAGCAGTGATCGGCCCTCGAATTCTGGCTACACCTTC	CASSDRPSNSGYTF
TRBV7-2	.	TRBJ1-5	.	TGTGCCAGCAGCTCGTTGGCTATCACGGTGGGGGGGTTGCCCCAGCATTTT	CASSSLAITVGGLPQHF
TRBV5-5	.	TRBJ2-3	TRBD2	TGTGCCAGCAGCTTGAGTCCTAGCGGCCCCACAGATACGCAGTATTTT	CASSLSPSGPTDTQYF
TRBV30	.	TRBJ1-6	.	TGTGCCTGGGACAGACTTAATTCACCCCTCCACTTT	CAWDRLNSPLHF
TRBV6-1	.	TRBJ2-2	.	TGTGCCAGCAGTGAACTGACCGTAAGCGCCGGGGAGCTGTTTTTT	CASSELTVSAGELFF
TRBV3-1/TRBV3-2	.	TRBJ1-5	.	TGTGCCAGCAGCCGTTCCAATAGCAATCAGCCCCAGCATTTT	CASSRSNSNQPQHF
TRBV2	.	TRBJ1-2	.	TGTGCCAGCATGAGGAATAACTATGGCTACACCTTC	CASMRNNYGYTF
TRBV6-2/TRBV6-3	.	TRBJ1-5	.	TGTGCCAGCAGTTGGGACCTATTGCCCCCTGGGCCCCAGCATTTT	CASSWDLLPPGPQHF
TRBV9	.	TRBJ2-7	TRBD1	TGTGCCAGCAGCCCTCGACAGGGCGGGGAGCAGTACTTC	CASSPRQGGEQYF
TRBV28	.	TRBJ1-5	.	TGTGCCAGCAGATCCGGGGGAAGCAATCAGCCCCAGCATTTT	CASRSGGSNQPQHF
TRBV7-2	few	TRBJ2-2	TRBD2	TGTGCCAGCAGCTTCCAGCGGGGCAACACCGGGGAGCTGTTTTTT	CASSFQRGNTGELFF
TRBV30	.	TRBJ1-3	.	TGTGCCTGGAGTGTACGGAGGGTCTCTGGAAACACCATATATTTT	CAWSVRRVSGNTIYF
TRBV6-5	.	TRBJ1-5	TRBD1	TGTGCCAGCAGTTTACAGGGGAGCAATCAGCCCCAGCATTTT	CASSLQGSNQPQHF
TRBV20-1	.	TRBJ2-5	.	TGCAGTGCTGTTCCCGGAGAGACCCAGTACTTC	CSAVPGETQYF
TRBV9	once	TRBJ1-4	.	TGTGCCAGCAGCGTAGGTCTGGCAGGGAATGAAAAACTGTTTTTT	CASSVGLAGNEKLFF
TRBV6-4	.	TRBJ1-5	TRBD1	TGTGCCAGCAGTGCCGGGACAGGCAATCAGCCCCAGCATTTT	CASSAGTGNQPQHF
TRBV19	.	TRBJ1-2	TRBD1	TGTGCCAGTAGTAACCCCCCTCGGACAGGGACTAACTATGGCTACACCTTC	CASSNPPRTGTNYGYTF
TRBV7-2	.	TRBJ2-1	TRBD2	TGTGCCAGCAGGAATATAGACGGACTAGCGCAGTTCTTC	CASRNIDGLAQFF
TRBV7-3	.	TRBJ2-5	.	TGTGCCAGCAGCTCCTCGGGGGAGACCCAGTACTTC	CASSSSGETQYF
TRBV27	.	TRBJ2-3	.	TGTGCCAGCAAAGAGATGACTCTTAGCACAGATACGCAGTATTTT	CASKEMTLSTDTQYF
TRBV21-1	.	TRBJ2-5	.	TGTGCCAGCAGCAAAGCGCTTTTCAACGCCGGGACAGAGTACCAAGAGACCCAGTACTTC	CASSKALFNAGTEYQETQYF
TRBV5-4	.	TRBJ1-2	.	TGTGCCAGCAGCTTTGGGTCCGGGGGCAACTATGGCTACACCTTC	CASSFGSGGNYGYTF
TRBV7-2	.	TRBJ2-7	.	TGTGCCAGCAGCCGCAAAAAGGAGGGCCCCTACGAGCAGTACTTC	CASSRKKEGPYEQYF